This T cell receptor beta chain was sequenced in a study of cytomegalovirus exposure and HLA in healthy donors. Germline CDR1 is SQVTM and CDR2 is ANQGSEA. This CDR3 has 11 residues. This PCR relied on a set of 60 Vbeta primers and 13 Jbeta primers. The protocol was immunoSEQ multiplex PCR, while the TCRdb copy is restricted to in-frame clones and leaves out a portion. Of some 180,000 clones in the sample, 70% to 80% are singletons; the top ten hold roughly 3%. General study results and limits: A later analysis reportedly found fewer N-insertions in an Asian-associated ancestry cluster than the roughly 730-donor mean. Earlier analysis looked at TCR beta V segments, and most were productive about 87% or about 30% of the time. Analyzed later, association rates of TCRs varied across HLA loci, with DRB1 most and HLA-C fewest.

All the people who gave samples were healthy bone marrow donors. Regarding this clone: The antigen is unknown.

The chain uses TRBV29-1 and TRBJ2-3; TRBD2 agrees at 7 bases. This clonotype was sampled from a woman in her twenties or thirties in good health and CMV-seronegative. The sample taken for sequencing was PBMCs. CDR3 coding DNA: TGCGGGGGGGGGTGGGCAGATACGCAGTATTTT. This encodes CGGGWADTQYF.